The T cell receptor beta chain described here comes from a study of blood T cell repertoires in COVID-19. Sequencing was performed with immunoSEQ multiplex PCR; in TCRdb, only in-frame clones are kept and a portion is missing. The sample shows 100,000 to 120,000 clones, over 70% of them seen only once. V lost 9 bases to trimming and J lost 5 bases, with 17 bases between them. The germline V gene has CDR1 MDHEN and CDR2 SYDVKM. CDR3 length: 14 residues. The receptor's source is a man between 45 and 60 years old with acute or convalescent COVID-19. The rearrangement links TRBV28 to TRBJ1-5, with D possibly being TRBD1 (5 bases). Sequenced: peripheral blood. The CDR3 nucleotides are TGTGCCAGTATCTCTAACAGGAATCATCAGCCCCAGCATTTT. This translates into CASISNRNHQPQHF.